Below are 4 T cell receptor beta chains sequenced from a single sample in a study of blood T cell repertoires in COVID-19. TCRdb's copy holds only in-frame clones and misses some; the assay was immunoSEQ multiplex PCR. There are 250,000 to 300,000 clones in the sample; approximately 91% occur only once, and under 3% lies in the top ten. The sequenced sample consisted of PBMCs or T cells enriched from blood (not recorded which). These receptors were obtained from a woman in her forties with acute COVID-19.

J is TRBJ2-2 and V is TRBV7-3; the D gene is possibly TRBD1 (6 bases). Looked up from germline, CDR1 is SGHTA and CDR2 is FQGTGA. The germline V and J ends were trimmed by 4 bases and 6 bases, with 12 bases remaining between them. CDR3 length equals 14 residues. DNA for the CDR3: TGTGCCAGCAGCTACCCGCAGGGGTCCGGGGAGCTGTTTTTT. Protein product: CASSYPQGSGELFF.

This clone has only a few counts. V gene TRBV19 combines with J gene TRBJ1-2; 12 positions match TRBD1. Germline V lookup: CDR1 LNHDA, CDR2 SQIVND (reference sequence). The CDR3 sequence is 18 residues long. V lost 1 base and J lost 0; bases outside the gene matches: 6. The CDR3 region has the DNA TGTGCCAGTAGTATAGCCGGGACAGGGGGCGCTTCTAACTATGGCTACACCTTC. Translating gives CASSIAGTGGASNYGYTF. Supplemented by reference TRBV19 and TRBJ1-2, the full variable domain reads DGGITQSPKYLFRKEGQNVTLSCEQNLNHDAMYWYRQDPGQGLRLIYYSQIVNDFQKGDIAEGYSVSREKKESFPLTVTSAQKNPTAFYLCASSIAGTGGASNYGYTFGSGTRLTVV.

The gene calls are TRBV28 and TRBJ1-5; possible D gene TRBD1, 5 bases. Trimming took off 4 bases at V and 6 bases at J, with 19 bases between the two ends. CDR1 MDHEN and CDR2 SYDVKM come from the germline V gene. This CDR3 spans 16 amino acids. CDR3 in amino acids: CASSSYQQGSTQPQHF. The CDR3 DNA reads as TGTGCCAGCAGTTCATACCAGCAGGGATCCACTCAGCCCCAGCATTTT.

This clone was seen many times. The chain has TRBV27 and TRBJ2-7, with 9 positions matching TRBD1. This CDR3 has 13 residues. The J segment lost 5 bases and the V segment lost 6 bases, leaving 5 bases of the junction unmatched. Germline V CDR1 and CDR2: MNHEY, SMNVEV (reference sequence). This chain's CDR3 is CASRQGAMDEQYF. DNA of the CDR3: TGTGCCAGCAGACAGGGGGCGATGGACGAGCAGTACTTC.